What follows is one T cell receptor (beta chain) and its context. The CDR3 is made up of 14 amino acids. V was pared by 6 bases and J by 0 bases, with 9 bases between. Germline CDR1 is SGHVS and CDR2 is FQNEAQ. Participants were aged about 18 to 90 years, lived in 24 US areas, and enrolled virtually. This sample is drawn from a study of blood T cell repertoires in COVID-19. Study-wide background: Acute-phase and convalescent COVID-19 samples originated in the United States, Italy and Spain. T cells, B-cell-depleted T cells, or PBMCs provided the cDNA or gDNA that served as material.

Original handling: Nucleated cell number was recorded as an estimate derived from reference gene primer amplification. Clones were read by immunoSEQ multiplex PCR, and TCRdb kept only the in-frame ones, dropping some. Clone size and the V and J calls come from that table; the DNA yielded D and trimming. The sample includes approximately 390,000 clones, approximately 90% of them seen just once. Sequences were obtained from PBMCs or T cells enriched from blood (not recorded which). The V call is TRBV7-8, the J call TRBJ1-5, with unresolved D. This sequence was found in a woman aged 45-59 years who had recovered from COVID-19. CDR3 residues: CASRSSYSNQPQHF. CDR3 sequence (DNA): TGTGCCAGCAGGAGCTCCTATAGCAATCAGCCCCAGCATTTT.